This T cell receptor (beta chain) originates from a study of blood T cell repertoires in COVID-19. About the study: T cells, B-cell-depleted T cells, or PBMCs supplied cDNA or gDNA.

The CDR3 totals 16 residues. Germline assignment: CDR1 GTSNPN and CDR2 SVGIG (reference sequence). Trimming stripped 1 base from V and 7 bases from J, with 22 bases between. Data came from immunoSEQ multiplex PCR; TCRdb stores just in-frame clones and leaves some out. The profile shows 150,000 to 200,000 clones, 87% of them singletons. Input material: peripheral blood. The chain uses TRBV30 and TRBJ1-1; D might be TRBD1 (5 bases). The sequence was collected from a woman in her forties or fifties with acute or convalescent COVID-19. The CDR3 reads CAWSGLSGTATVEAFF. Written as DNA, the CDR3 is TGTGCCTGGAGTGGCCTAAGCGGGACCGCTACTGTTGAAGCTTTCTTT. Complete variable domain (other parts from reference TRBV30 and TRBJ1-1): SQTIHQWPATLVQPVGSPLSLECTVEGTSNPNLYWYRQAAGRGLQLLFYSVGIGQISSEVPQNLSASRPQDRQFILSSKKLLLSDSGFYLCAWSGLSGTATVEAFFGQGTRLTVV.